This T cell receptor (beta chain) was found in a study of siplizumab effects on memory and regulatory T cells. Whole-study findings and limits: A small minority of alloreactive clones were mapped to unstimulated subsets.

Only in-frame clones appear in the TCRdb table, and some are missing; sequencing was by immunoSEQ multiplex PCR. This sample has 3,000 to 4,000 clones, with around half found just once. A remark on this clone: Its antigen remains unknown.

Trimming cost V 5 bases and J 4 bases; bases outside gene matches: 7. The CDR3 has 14 residues. Germline values: CDR1 MNHEY, CDR2 SVGAGI. Researchers cocultured the mixed lymphocyte reaction cells at 37°C for approximately six days. Sequenced input: CFSE-low (dividing) CD4+ T cells sorted from an allogeneic mixed lymphocyte reaction. This TCR came from a human donor in good health; the cells came from an allogeneic mixed lymphocyte reaction. The genes are TRBV6-5 and TRBJ1-2; 7 positions agree with TRBD1. CDR3 sequence: CASSRRAGGYGYTF. CDR3 coding DNA: TGTGCCAGCAGTCGCAGGGCAGGGGGCTATGGCTACACCTTC.